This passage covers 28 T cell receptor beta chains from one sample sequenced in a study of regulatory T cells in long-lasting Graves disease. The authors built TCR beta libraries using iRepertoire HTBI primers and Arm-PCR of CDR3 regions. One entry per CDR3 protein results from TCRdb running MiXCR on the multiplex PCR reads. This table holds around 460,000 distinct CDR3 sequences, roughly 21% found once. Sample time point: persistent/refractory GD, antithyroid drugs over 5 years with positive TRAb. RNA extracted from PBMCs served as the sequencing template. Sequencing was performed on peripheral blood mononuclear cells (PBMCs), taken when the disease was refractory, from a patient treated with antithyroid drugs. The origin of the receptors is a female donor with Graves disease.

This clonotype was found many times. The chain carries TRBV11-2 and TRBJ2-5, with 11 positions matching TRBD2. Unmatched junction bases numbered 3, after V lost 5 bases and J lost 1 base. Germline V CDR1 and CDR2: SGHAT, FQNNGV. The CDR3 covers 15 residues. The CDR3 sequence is CASSATSGVQETQYF. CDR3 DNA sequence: TGTGCCAGCAGCGCGACTAGCGGGGTCCAAGAGACCCAGTACTTC.

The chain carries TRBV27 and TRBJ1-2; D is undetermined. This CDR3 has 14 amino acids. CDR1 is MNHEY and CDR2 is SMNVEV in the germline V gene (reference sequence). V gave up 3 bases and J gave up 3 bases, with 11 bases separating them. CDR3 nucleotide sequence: TGTGCCAGCAGTTTGTCCCAGCTTGACTATGGCTACACCTTC. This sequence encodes CASSLSQLDYGYTF.

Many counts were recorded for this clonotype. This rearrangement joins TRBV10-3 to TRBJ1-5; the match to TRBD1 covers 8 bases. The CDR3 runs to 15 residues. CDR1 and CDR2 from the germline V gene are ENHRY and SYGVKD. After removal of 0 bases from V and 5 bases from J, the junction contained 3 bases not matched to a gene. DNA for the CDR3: TGTGCCATCAGTGAGTCGCGGACAGGGCATCAGCCCCAGCATTTT. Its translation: CAISESRTGHQPQHF.

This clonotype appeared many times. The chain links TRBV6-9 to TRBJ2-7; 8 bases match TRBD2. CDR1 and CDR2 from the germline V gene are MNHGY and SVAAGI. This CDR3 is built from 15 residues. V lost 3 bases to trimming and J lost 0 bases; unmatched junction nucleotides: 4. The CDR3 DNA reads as TGTGCCAGCAGTTACAGAGCGGGGGACTCCTACGAGCAGTACTTC. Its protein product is CASSYRAGDSYEQYF.

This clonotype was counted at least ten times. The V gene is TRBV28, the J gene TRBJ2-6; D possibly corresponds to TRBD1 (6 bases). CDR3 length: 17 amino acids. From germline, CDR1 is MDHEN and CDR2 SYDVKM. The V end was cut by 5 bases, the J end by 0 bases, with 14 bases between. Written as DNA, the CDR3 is TGTGCCAGCAGTCTCCGGGACATTAGCTCTGGGGCCAACGTCCTGACTTTC. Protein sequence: CASSLRDISSGANVLTF.

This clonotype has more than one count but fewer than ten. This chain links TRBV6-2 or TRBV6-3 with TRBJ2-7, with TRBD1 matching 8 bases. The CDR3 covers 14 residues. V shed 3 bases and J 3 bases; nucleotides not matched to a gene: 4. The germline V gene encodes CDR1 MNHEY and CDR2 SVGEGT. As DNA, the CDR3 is TGTGCCAGCAGTTATAACAGGGGGGACTACGAGCAGTACTTC. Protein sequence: CASSYNRGDYEQYF.

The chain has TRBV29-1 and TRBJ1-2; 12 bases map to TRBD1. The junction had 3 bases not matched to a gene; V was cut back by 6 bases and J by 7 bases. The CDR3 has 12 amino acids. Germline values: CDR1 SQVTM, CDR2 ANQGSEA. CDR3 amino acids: CSVGQGALGYTF. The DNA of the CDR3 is TGCAGCGTGGGACAGGGGGCGCTTGGCTACACCTTC.

The CDR3: CAWSPGGQPQHF. DNA for the CDR3: TGTGCCTGGAGCCCGGGGGGGCAGCCCCAGCATTTT. J is TRBJ1-5 and V is TRBV30, with D maybe TRBD1 (5 bases). CDR3 length: 12 residues. Germline V gene lookup returns CDR1 GTSNPN and CDR2 SVGIG (reference sequence). Trimming shortened V by 3 bases and J by 7 bases, and 10 bases separated the two germline ends.

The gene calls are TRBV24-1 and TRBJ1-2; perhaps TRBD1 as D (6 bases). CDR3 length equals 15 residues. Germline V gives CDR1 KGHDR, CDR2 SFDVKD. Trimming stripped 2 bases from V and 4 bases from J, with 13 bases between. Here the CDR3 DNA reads TGTGCCACCAGTGATTCATCCGGGGGCCTCTATGGCTACACCTTC. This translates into CATSDSSGGLYGYTF.

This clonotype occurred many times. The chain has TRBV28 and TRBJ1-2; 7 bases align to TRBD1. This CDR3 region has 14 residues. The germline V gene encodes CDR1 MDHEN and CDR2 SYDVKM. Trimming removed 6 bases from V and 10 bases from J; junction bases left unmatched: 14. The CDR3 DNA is TGTGCCAGCAGCAAGTTTGGTAGGGGGCTCGACTACACCTTC. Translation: CASSKFGRGLDYTF.

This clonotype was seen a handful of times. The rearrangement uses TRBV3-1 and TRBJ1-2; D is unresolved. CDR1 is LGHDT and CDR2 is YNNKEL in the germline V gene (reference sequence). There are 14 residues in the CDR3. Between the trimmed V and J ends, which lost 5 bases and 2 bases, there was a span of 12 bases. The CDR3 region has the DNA TGTGCCAGCAGCACCCGTTATATCAACTATGGCTACACCTTC. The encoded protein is CASSTRYINYGYTF.

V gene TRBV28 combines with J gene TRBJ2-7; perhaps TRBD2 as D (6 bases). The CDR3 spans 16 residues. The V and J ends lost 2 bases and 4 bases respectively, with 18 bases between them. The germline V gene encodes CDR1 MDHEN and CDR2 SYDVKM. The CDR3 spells CASSLGLGLDSYEQYF. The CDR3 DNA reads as TGTGCCAGCAGTTTAGGTTTGGGACTGGACTCTTACGAGCAGTACTTC.

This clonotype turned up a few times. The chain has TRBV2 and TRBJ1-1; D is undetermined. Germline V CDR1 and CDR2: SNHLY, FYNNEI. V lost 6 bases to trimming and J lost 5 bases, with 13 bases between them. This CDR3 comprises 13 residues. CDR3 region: CASRGRWLTEAFF. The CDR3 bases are TGTGCCAGCAGGGGTAGGTGGTTGACTGAAGCTTTCTTT.

The CDR3 DNA sequence: TGTGCCAGCAGCTTAACGGGGCAGACAGGGGCCTACGAGCAGTACTTC. Protein sequence: CASSLTGQTGAYEQYF. The V and J genes are TRBV7-3 and TRBJ2-7; 8 nucleotides align to TRBD1. CDR3 length: 16 residues. Germline CDR1 reads SGHTA; CDR2 reads FQGTGA. J gave up 2 bases and V 0 bases, and 6 bases lay outside the gene matches.

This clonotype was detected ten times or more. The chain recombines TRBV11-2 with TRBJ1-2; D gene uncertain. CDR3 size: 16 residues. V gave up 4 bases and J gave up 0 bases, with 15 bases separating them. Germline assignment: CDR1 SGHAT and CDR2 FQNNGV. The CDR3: CASSSRNSQPNYGYTF. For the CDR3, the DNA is TGTGCCAGCAGCTCCAGAAATTCCCAACCTAACTATGGCTACACCTTC.

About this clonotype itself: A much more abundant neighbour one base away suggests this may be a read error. The CDR3, as DNA: TGTGCCAGCAGTACCGGACAGGGGAGGTCACCCCCCCACTTT. Residues: CASSTGQGRSPPHF. The chain carries TRBV28 and TRBJ1-6; 9 nucleotides align to TRBD1. Germline V gene lookup returns CDR1 MDHEN and CDR2 SYDVKM. This CDR3 spans 14 amino acids.

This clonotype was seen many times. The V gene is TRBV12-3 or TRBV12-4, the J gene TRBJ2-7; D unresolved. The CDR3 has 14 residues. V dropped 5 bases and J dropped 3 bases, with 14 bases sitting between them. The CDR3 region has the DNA TGTGCCAGCAGTGCGTCCGGGTCCCTCTACGAGCAGTACTTC. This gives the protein CASSASGSLYEQYF.

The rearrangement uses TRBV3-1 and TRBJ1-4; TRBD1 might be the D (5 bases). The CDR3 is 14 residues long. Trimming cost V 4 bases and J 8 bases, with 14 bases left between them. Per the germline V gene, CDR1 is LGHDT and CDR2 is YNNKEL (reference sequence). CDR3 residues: CASSPPEGTEKLFF. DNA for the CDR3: TGTGCCAGCAGCCCCCCCGAGGGGACCGAAAAACTGTTTTTT.

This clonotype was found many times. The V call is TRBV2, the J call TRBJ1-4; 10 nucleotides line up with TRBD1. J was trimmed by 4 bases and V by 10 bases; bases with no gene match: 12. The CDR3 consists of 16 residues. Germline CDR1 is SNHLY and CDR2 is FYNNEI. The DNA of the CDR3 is TGTGCCAAAGGGACAGGGGAGCTTCTCGATAATGAAAAACTGTTTTTT. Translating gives CAKGTGELLDNEKLFF. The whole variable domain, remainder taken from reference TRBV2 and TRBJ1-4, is EPEVTQTPSHQVTQMGQEVILRCVPISNHLYFYWYRQILGQKVEFLVSFYNNEISEKSEIFDDQFSVERPDGSNFTLKIRSTKLEDSAMYFCAKGTGELLDNEKLFFGSGTQLSVL.

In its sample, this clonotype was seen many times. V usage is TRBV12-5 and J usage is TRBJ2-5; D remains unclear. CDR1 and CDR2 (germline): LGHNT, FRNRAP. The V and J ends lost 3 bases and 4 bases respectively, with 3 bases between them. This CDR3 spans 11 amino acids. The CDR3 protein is CASGFGETQYF. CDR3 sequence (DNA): TGTGCTAGTGGTTTTGGAGAGACCCAGTACTTC. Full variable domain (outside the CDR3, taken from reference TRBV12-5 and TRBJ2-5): DARVTQTPRHKVTEMGQEVTMRCQPILGHNTVFWYRQTMMQGLELLAYFRNRAPLDDSGMPKDRFSAEMPDATLATLKIQPSEPRDSAVYFCASGFGETQYFGPGTRLLVL.

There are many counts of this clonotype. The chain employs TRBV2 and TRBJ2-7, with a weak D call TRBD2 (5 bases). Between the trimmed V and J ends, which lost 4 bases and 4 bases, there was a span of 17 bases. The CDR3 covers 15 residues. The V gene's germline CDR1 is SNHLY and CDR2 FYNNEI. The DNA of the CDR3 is TGTGCCAGCAGTGGAGAGGGCCACTCAGCTTACGAGCAGTACTTC. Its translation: CASSGEGHSAYEQYF.

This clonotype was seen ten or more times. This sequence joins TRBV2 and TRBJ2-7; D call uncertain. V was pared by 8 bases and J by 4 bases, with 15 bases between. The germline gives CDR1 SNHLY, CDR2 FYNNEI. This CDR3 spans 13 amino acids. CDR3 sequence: CASLLRSNYEQYF. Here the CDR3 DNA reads TGTGCCAGCCTCCTACGGTCGAATTACGAGCAGTACTTC.

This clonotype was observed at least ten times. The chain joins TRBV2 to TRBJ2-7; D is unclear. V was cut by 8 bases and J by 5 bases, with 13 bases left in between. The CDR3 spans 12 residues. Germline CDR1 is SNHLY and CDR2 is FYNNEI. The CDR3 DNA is TGTGCCAGCTGGCTGGTCACAGACGAGCAGTACTTC. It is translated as CASWLVTDEQYF.

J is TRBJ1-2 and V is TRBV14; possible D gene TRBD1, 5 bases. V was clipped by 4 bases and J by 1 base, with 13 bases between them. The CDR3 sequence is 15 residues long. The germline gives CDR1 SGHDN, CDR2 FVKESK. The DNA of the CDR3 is TGTGCCAGCAGCCCACTTGGGGACCTTAACTATGGCTACACCTTC. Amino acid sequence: CASSPLGDLNYGYTF.

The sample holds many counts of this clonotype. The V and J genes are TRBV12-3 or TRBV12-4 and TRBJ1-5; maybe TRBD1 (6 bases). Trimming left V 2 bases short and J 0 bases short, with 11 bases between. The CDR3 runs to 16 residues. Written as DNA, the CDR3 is TGTGCCAGCAGTTTATGGGGGGGCCTTAGCAATCAGCCCCAGCATTTT. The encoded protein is CASSLWGGLSNQPQHF.

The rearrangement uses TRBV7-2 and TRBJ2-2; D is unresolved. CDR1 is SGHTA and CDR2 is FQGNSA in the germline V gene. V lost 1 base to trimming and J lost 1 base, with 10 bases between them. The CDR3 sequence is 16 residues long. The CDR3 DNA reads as TGTGCCAGCAGCTTAGGTCCGAATCTGAACACCGGGGAGCTGTTTTTT. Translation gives CASSLGPNLNTGELFF.

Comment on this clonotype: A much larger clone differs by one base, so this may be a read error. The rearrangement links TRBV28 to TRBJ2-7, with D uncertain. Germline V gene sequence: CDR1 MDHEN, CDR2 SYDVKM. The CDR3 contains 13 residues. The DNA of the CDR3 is TGTGCCAGCAGTTTAGGCTATCCCTACGAGCAGTGCTTC. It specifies CASSLGYPYEQCF.

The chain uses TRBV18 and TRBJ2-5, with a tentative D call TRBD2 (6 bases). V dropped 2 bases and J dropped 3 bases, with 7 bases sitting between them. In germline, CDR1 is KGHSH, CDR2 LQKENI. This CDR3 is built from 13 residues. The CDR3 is CASSPEREETQYF. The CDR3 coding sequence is TGTGCCAGCTCACCAGAGCGGGAAGAGACCCAGTACTTC.